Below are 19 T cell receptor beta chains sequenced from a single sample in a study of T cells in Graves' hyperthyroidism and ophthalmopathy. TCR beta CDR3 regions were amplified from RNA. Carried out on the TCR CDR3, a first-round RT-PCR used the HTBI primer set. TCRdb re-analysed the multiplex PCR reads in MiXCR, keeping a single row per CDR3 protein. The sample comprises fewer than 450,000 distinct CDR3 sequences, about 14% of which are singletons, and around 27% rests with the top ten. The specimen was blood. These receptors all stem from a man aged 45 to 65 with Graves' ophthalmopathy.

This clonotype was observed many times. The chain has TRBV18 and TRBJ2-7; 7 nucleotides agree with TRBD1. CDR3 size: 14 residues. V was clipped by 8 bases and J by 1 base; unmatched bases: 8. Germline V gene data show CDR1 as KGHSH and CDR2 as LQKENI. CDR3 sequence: CASSRGSASYEQYF. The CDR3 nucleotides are TGTGCCAGCAGCAGGGGGAGCGCGTCCTACGAGCAGTACTTC.

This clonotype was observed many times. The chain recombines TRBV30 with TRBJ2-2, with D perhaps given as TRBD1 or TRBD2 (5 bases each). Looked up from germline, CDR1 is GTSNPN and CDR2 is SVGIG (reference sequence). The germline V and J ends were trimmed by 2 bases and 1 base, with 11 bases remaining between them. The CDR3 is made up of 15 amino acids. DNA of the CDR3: TGTGCCTGGAGTACAGGACTGGGGAACACCGGGGAGCTGTTTTTT. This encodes CAWSTGLGNTGELFF.

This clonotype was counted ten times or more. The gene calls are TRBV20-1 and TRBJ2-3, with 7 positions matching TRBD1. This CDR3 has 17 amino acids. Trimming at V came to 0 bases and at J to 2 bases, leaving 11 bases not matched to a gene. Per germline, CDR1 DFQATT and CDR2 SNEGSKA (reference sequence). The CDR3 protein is CSARDLRGRGSTDTQYF. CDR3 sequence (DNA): TGCAGTGCTAGAGATCTCAGGGGGAGAGGGTCCACAGATACGCAGTATTTT.

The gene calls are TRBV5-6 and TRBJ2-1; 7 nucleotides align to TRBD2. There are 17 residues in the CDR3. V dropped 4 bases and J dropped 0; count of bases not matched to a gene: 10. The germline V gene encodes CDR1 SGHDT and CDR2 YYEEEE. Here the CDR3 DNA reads TGTGCCAGCAGCATTGGTGTTGGCGGGAGCTCCTACAATGAGCAGTTCTTC. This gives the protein CASSIGVGGSSYNEQFF.

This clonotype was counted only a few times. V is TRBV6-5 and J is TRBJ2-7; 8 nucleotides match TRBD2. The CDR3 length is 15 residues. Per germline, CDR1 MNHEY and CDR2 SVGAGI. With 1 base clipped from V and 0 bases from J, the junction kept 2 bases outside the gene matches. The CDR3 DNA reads TGTGCCAGCAGTTACTACAGCGGGAGCTCCTACGAGCAGTACTTC. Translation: CASSYYSGSSYEQYF.

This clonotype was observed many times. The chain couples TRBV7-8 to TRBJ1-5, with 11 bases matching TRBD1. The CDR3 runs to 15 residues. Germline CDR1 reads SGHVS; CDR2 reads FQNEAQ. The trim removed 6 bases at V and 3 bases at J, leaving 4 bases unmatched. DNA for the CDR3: TGTGCCAGCAGAAGGACAGGGGGCTTCAATCAGCCCCAGCATTTT. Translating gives CASRRTGGFNQPQHF.

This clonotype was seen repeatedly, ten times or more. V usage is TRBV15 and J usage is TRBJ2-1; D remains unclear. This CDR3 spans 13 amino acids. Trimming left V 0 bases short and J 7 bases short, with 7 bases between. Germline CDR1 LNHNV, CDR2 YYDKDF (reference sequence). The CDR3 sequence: CATSRENLNEQFF. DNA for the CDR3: TGTGCCACCAGCAGAGAGAATTTGAATGAGCAGTTCTTC.

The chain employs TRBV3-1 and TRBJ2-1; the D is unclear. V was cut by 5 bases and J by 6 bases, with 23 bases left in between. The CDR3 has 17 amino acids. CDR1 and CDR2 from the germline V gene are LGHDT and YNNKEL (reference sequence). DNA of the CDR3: TGTGCCAGCAGCGTAGTTGGGATCCCCCCCGGCGCCAATGAGCAGTTCTTC. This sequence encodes CASSVVGIPPGANEQFF.

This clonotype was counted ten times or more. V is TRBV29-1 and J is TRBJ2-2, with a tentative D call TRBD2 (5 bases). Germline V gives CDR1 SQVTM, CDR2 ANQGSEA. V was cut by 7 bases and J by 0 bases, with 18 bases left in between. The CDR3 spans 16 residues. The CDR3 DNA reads TGCAGCGCCCTTTCACGGGGAGTGGCGAACACCGGGGAGCTGTTTTTT. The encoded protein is CSALSRGVANTGELFF.

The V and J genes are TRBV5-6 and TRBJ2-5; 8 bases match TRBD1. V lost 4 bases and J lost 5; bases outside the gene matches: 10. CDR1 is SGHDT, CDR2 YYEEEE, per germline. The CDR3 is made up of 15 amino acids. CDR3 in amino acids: CASSNTTGVGETQYF. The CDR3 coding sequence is TGTGCCAGCAGCAATACGACAGGGGTCGGGGAGACCCAGTACTTC.

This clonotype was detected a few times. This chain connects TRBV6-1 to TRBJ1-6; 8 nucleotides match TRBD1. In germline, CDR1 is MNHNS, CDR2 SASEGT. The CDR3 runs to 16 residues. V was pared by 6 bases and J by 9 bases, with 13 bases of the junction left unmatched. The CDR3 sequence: CASRPPEAGGFSPLHF. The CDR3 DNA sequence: TGTGCCAGCAGGCCCCCGGAGGCAGGGGGCTTTTCACCCCTCCACTTT.

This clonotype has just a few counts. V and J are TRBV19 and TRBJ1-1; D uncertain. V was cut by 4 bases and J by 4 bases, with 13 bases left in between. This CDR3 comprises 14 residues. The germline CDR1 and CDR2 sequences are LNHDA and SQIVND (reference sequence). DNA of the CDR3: TGTGCCAGTAGTACCGGGTGGAGGAGCACTGAAGCTTTCTTT. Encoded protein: CASSTGWRSTEAFF.

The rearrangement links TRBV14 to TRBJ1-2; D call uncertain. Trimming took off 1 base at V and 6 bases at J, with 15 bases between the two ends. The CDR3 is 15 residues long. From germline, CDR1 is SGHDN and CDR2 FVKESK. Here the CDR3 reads CASSQGQLPGDGYTF. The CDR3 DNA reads TGTGCCAGCAGCCAAGGACAACTCCCAGGAGATGGCTACACCTTC.

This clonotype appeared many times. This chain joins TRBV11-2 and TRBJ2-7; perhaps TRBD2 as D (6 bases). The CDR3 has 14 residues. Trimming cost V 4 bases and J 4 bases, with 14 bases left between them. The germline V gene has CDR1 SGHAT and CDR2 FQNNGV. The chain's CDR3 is CASSSYSGYYEQYF. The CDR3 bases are TGTGCCAGCAGCTCATATAGCGGTTATTACGAGCAGTACTTC.

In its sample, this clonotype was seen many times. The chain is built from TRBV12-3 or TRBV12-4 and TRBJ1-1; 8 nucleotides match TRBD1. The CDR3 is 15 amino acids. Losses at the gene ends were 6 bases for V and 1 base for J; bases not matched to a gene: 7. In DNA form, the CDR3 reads TGTGCCAGCAGGCATAAACAGGGGGGGAACACTGAAGCTTTCTTT. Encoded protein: CASRHKQGGNTEAFF.

Here the CDR3 DNA reads TGTGCCAGTAGTATCGGGACTAGCGGGAGGTTGCCCTACGAGCAGTACTTC. Translating gives CASSIGTSGRLPYEQYF. This chain uses TRBV19 with TRBJ2-7, with 15 bases fitting TRBD2. Germline CDR1 reads LNHDA; CDR2 reads SQIVND (reference sequence). The CDR3 contains 17 residues. V lost 3 bases and J lost 2; bases outside the gene matches: 5.

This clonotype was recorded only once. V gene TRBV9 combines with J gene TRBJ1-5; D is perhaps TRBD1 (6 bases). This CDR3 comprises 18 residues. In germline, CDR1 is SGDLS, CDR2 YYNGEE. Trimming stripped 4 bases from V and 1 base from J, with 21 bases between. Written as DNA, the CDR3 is TGTGCCAGCAGCCCATTGCACAGGGAGCGGGTGAGCAATCAGCCCCAGCATTTT. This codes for CASSPLHRERVSNQPQHF.

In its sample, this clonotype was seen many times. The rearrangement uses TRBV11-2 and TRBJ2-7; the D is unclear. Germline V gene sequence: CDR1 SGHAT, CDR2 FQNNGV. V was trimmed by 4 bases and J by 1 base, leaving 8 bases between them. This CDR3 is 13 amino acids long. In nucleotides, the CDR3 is TGTGCCAGCAGCTACAGTAGATCCTACGAGCAGTACTTC. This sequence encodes CASSYSRSYEQYF.

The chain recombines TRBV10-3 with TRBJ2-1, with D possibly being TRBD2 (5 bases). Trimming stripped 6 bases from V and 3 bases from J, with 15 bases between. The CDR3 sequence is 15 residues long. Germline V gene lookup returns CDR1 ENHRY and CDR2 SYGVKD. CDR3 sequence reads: CAISFTTIHYNEQFF. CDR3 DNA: TGTGCCATCAGCTTTACGACTATACACTACAATGAGCAGTTCTTC.